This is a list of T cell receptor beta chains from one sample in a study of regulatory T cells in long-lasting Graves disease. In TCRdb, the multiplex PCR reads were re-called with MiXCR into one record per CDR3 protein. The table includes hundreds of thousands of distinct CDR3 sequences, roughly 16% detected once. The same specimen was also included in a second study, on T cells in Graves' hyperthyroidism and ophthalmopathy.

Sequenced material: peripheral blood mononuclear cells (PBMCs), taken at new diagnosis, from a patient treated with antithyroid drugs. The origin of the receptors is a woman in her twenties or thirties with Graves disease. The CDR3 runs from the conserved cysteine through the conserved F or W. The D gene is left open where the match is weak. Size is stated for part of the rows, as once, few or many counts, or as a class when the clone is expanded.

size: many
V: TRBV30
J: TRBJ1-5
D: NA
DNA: TGTGCCTGGAGTAATGGGGGAATTCAGCCCCAGCATTTT
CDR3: CAWSNGGIQPQHF

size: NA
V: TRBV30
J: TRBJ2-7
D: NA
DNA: TGTGCCTGGAGCCCTAGGGGCTTTTCCTACGAGCAGTACTTC
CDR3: CAWSPRGFSYEQYF

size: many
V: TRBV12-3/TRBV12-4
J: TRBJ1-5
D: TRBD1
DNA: TGTGCCAGCACCAGAGGACAGGGTGTTAGCAATCAGCCCCAGCATTTT
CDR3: CASTRGQGVSNQPQHF

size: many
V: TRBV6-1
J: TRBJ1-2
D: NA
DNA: TGTGCCAGCAGTGCCGCGGCTGGCTATGGCTACACCTTC
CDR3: CASSAAAGYGYTF

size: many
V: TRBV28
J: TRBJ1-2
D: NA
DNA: TGTGCCGAAGGCGGGGCTAACTATGGCTACACCTTC
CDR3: CAEGGANYGYTF

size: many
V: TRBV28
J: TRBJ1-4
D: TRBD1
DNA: TGTGCCAGCAGTCGAGGACAGGTTGAAAAACTGTTTTTT
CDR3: CASSRGQVEKLFF

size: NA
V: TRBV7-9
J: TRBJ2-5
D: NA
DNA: TGTGCCAGCAGCTTAGTAGGCAGGGCGAAGGGACAAGAGACCCAGTACTTC
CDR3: CASSLVGRAKGQETQYF

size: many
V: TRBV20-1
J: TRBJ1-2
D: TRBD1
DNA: TGCAGTGCCTCGACAGGGGGGAACTATGGCTACACCTTC
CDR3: CSASTGGNYGYTF

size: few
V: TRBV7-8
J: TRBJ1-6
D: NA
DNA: TGTGCCAGCAGCTTAGCGGGACTGAGCTCCTATAATTCACCCCTCCACTTT
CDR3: CASSLAGLSSYNSPLHF

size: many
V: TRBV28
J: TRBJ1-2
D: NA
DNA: TGTGCCAGCAGTTTATATAGCGGGGGGAACTATGGCTACACCTTC
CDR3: CASSLYSGGNYGYTF

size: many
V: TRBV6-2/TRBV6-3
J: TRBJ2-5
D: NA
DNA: TGTGCCAGCAGCGGAAACCTTGGGCGAGAGGAGAAAGAGTACTTC
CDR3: CASSGNLGREEKEYF

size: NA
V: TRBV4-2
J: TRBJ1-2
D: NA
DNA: TGTGCCAGCAGCCAAGCCTCCGTAATTAACTATGGCCACACCTTC
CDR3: CASSQASVINYGHTF

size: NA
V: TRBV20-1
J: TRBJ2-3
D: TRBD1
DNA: TGCAGTGCCATCGGGACAGGACGTCCAGACACAGATACGCAGTATTTT
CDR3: CSAIGTGRPDTDTQYF

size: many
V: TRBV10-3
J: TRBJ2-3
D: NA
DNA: TGTGCCATCAGCGAGCGGGTCGATTCCACAGATACGCAGTATTTT
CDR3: CAISERVDSTDTQYF

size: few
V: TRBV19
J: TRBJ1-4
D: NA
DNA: TGTGCCAGTAGTAAAGGAGGGGCACCCTCAACTAATGAAAAACTGTTTTTT
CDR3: CASSKGGAPSTNEKLFF

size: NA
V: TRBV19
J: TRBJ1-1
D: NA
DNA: TGTGCCAGTAGTATAGGAGACGGGGGATCGGGGACTGAAGCTTTCTTT
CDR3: CASSIGDGGSGTEAFF

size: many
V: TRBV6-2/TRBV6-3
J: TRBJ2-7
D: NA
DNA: TGTGCCAGCAGCCCCAGAAGCGCTCGAGCGTACGAGCAGTACTTC
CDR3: CASSPRSARAYEQYF

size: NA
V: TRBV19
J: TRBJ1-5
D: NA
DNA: TGTGCCAGTAGTATCGTGGGGATTGGAAGCAATCAGCCCCAGCATTTT
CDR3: CASSIVGIGSNQPQHF

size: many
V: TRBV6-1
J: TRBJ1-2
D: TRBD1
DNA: TGTGCCAGCAGCCCAGGGGGGACGGCGCGAAATGGCTACACCTTC
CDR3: CASSPGGTARNGYTF

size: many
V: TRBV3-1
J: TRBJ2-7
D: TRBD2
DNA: TGTGCCAGCAGCCAAGTGCCTAGCGGGACGTTCTACGAGCAGTACTTC
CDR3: CASSQVPSGTFYEQYF

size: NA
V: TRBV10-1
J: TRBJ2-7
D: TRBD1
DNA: TGCGCCAGCAGAAAAGATGGACAGGGGGCGAGTGAGCAGTACTTC
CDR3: CASRKDGQGASEQYF

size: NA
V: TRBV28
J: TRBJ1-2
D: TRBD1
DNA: TGTGCCAGCAGTTCGGGGACAGGGCTGAATGGCTACACCTTC
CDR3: CASSSGTGLNGYTF

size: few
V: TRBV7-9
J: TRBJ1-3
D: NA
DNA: TGTGCCAGCAGTCTAGACACCGGCCACACCATATATTTT
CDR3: CASSLDTGHTIYF

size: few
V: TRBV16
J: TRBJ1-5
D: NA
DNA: TGTGCCAGCAGCCAATTCGGCAACGGGAATCAGCCCCAGCATTTT
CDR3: CASSQFGNGNQPQHF

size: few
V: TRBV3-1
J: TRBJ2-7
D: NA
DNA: TGTGCCAGCAGCCGGGCGGACAGCTACGAGCAGTACTTC
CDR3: CASSRADSYEQYF

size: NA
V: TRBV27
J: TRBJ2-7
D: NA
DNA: TGTGCCAGCGTTAGCGTAAACTACGAGCAGTACTTC
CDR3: CASVSVNYEQYF

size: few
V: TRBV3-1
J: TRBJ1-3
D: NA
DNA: TGTGCCAGCAGCACCACCTCTGGAAACACCATATATTTT
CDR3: CASSTTSGNTIYF

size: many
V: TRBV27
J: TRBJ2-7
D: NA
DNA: TGTGCCAGCAGTTTATTGGAGCGGCCCCAGGACGAGCAGTACTTC
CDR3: CASSLLERPQDEQYF